The source of this TCR beta chain is a study of technical replicates of blood from several donors. This clone showed up just once. Generated by immunoSEQ multiplex PCR, the TCRdb table keeps only in-frame clones and is missing some. The table lists about 79,000 clones, approximately 92% of them singletons. CDR1 is KGHSH and CDR2 is LQKENI in the germline V gene. The J segment lost 3 bases and the V segment lost 5 bases, leaving 5 bases of the junction unmatched. CDR3 length equals 14 residues. The source material was T cells isolated from PBMCs. V usage is TRBV18 and J usage is TRBJ2-7; 9 nucleotides align to TRBD1. This TCR came from a human donor in good health. Some clones in this sample may be carry-over from other donors' samples. CDR3 sequence reads: CASSRDRAYYEQYF. The CDR3 coding sequence is TGTGCCAGCTCAAGGGACAGGGCCTACTACGAGCAGTACTTC. The whole variable domain, filled in from reference TRBV18 and TRBJ2-7, reads NAGVMQNPRHLVRRRGQEARLRCSPMKGHSHVYWYRQLPEEGLKFMVYLQKENIIDESGMPKERFSAEFPKEGPSILRIQQVVRGDSAAYFCASSRDRAYYEQYFGPGTRLTVT.